This TCR beta chain derives from a study of blood T cell repertoires in COVID-19. Whole-study context: Specimens from acute and convalescent COVID-19 originated in the United States, Italy and Spain. From T cells, B-cell-depleted T cells, or PBMCs came the material, which was cDNA or gDNA.

The germline V gene has CDR1 MGHDK and CDR2 SYGVNS. Trimming removed 3 bases at V and 8 bases at J, with 10 bases between. This CDR3 contains 12 residues. As handled by the study authors: Estimation of nucleated cell counts relied on the amplification of reference gene primers. Profiled with immunoSEQ multiplex PCR; TCRdb holds only in-frame clones, not every one. The DNA gave D and trimming, while V, J and clone size come from that table. This sample has 95,000 to 150,000 clones, with 85% found just once. The origin of this receptor is a man at least 80 years old with acute or convalescent COVID-19. The rearrangement links TRBV25-1 to TRBJ1-2, with no clear D. Sequenced sample: peripheral blood. CDR3 DNA: TGTGCCAGCAGTGACCAAGTGAGCGGCTACACCTTC. Translation: CASSDQVSGYTF.